The next 2 T cell receptor beta chains were all read from a single sample in a study of T cells in localized non-small cell lung cancer. Assay used: immunoSEQ multiplex PCR; TCRdb lists only in-frame clones, some missing. Here the sample spans 1,200 or so clones, 30% to 35% being singletons. Material: normal lung tissue next to the tumor, obtained before any cancer treatment. All receptors derive from a male donor aged 60 or over with stage I squamous cell lung carcinoma.

By proportion, this clone is medium-sized (0.01 to 0.1%). This chain connects TRBV11-3 to TRBJ1-1, with a possible D match to TRBD1 (6 bases). The V end lost 2 bases, the J end lost 4 bases, and 11 bases lay between the germline ends. Per the germline V gene, CDR1 is SGHNT and CDR2 is YENEEA. The CDR3 sequence is 14 residues long. The CDR3 region has the DNA TGTGCCAGCAGCTTAAGGGGAGGGGGCACTGAAGCTTTCTTT. Translating it yields CASSLRGGGTEAFF.

The rearrangement joins TRBV30 to TRBJ1-3, with D possibly matching TRBD1 (5 bases). The CDR3 is made up of 15 amino acids. Trimming left V 3 bases short and J 3 bases short, with 15 bases between. From germline, CDR1 is GTSNPN and CDR2 SVGIG (reference sequence). The CDR3 DNA follows: TGTGCCTGGAGCCCGGGACCCGACCGTGGAAACACCATATATTTT. Its translation: CAWSPGPDRGNTIYF.